Below, 3 T cell receptor beta chains from the same sample are listed, as sequenced in a study of T-cell reconstitution after alpha-beta-depleted transplantation in children. Construction of the TCRbeta library involved unique molecular identifiers. TCRdb independently ran MiXCR on the PCR reads; one entry per CDR3 protein. Counted here are approximately 270,000 distinct CDR3 sequences, 9.5% to 10% occurring once; the ten biggest clones make up around 10%. Sequences were derived from PBMCs from the stem cell graft donor, sampled from the stem cell graft. The receptor source for this set is a human donor who donated a stem cell graft to a child with SCID.

The V gene is TRBV12-3 or TRBV12-4, the J gene TRBJ2-2; no definite D call. CDR3 size: 13 residues. The V and J ends lost 10 bases and 2 bases respectively, with 11 bases between them. CDR3 bases: TGTGCCAACCCCGACCCTAACACCGGGGAGCTGTTTTTT. This sequence encodes CANPDPNTGELFF.

Ten or more counts support this clonotype. V is TRBV12-3 or TRBV12-4 and J is TRBJ2-2; no clear D. This CDR3 is 13 amino acids long. Between the trimmed V and J ends, which lost 3 bases and 6 bases, there was a span of 8 bases. This CDR3 reads CASSFTRPGELFF. CDR3 nucleotide sequence: TGTGCCAGCAGTTTCACTCGCCCCGGGGAGCTGTTTTTT.

The table lists this clonotype with a count of one. A much larger clone lies one base from this, so it may be a read error. The rearrangement joins TRBV14 to TRBJ2-1; 8 positions match TRBD2. The V gene's germline CDR1 is SGHDN and CDR2 FVKESK. This CDR3 spans 14 amino acids. The CDR3 DNA reads as TGTGCCAGCAGTCGGCGGGGGGCTTACAATGAGCTGTTCTTC. This gives the protein CASSRRGAYNELFF.